A selection of T cell receptor beta chains follows, all from one sample in a study of T cell responses to AZD1222 COVID-19 vaccine. TCRdb's copy holds only in-frame clones and misses some; the assay was immunoSEQ multiplex PCR. The data hold about 120,000 clones, with about 90% observed a single time. Here the sequenced sample was peripheral blood, taken on day 0 of AZD1222 vaccination. The receptors come from an adult in good health. CDR3s include the opening cysteine and the closing phenylalanine or tryptophan. A row's size may be missing; if present it is once, few, many or a size class.

TRBV7-9,NA,CASSLGAGELFF
TRBV5-5,NA,CASSWLTGMNTEAFF
TRBV12-3/TRBV12-4,NA,CASSGQGDYGYTF
TRBV18,NA,CASSQDPGQNEKLFF
TRBV19,NA,CASSTLGAGSNEQFF
TRBV19,NA,CASSTSGTENTEAFF
TRBV19,NA,CASSRGQDYGYTF
TRBV27,NA,CASSLFMNTEAFF
TRBV12-3/TRBV12-4,NA,CASSLEENTEAFF
TRBV24-1,NA,CATSDVNWNEQFF
TRBV30,NA,CAWSVSWDRGGGYTF
TRBV11-2,NA,CASSNSGTSYNEQFF
TRBV19,NA,CASSIRRGTEAFF
TRBV29-1,NA,CSVERGLIDGYTF
TRBV5-1,NA,CASSLSPGQAGNIQYF
TRBV29-1,NA,CSVEYNSNTGELFF
TRBV7-9,NA,CASSRRDRVYGYTF
TRBV19,NA,CASGQGQNTEAFF
TRBV19,NA,CASSIELAGSSYNEQFF
TRBV12-3/TRBV12-4,NA,CASRTGLNTEAFF
TRBV30,NA,CAWSGYADTQYF
TRBV18,NA,CASSPGQGNQPQHF
TRBV7-8,NA,CASSLRRGQVRRGNTEAFF
TRBV5-1,once,CASSPRTGIGELFF
TRBV18,NA,CASSFAGGETQYF
TRBV12-2,NA,CASRLEQLYGYTF